Listed below are T cell receptor beta chains from one sample, sequenced in a study of cytomegalovirus exposure and HLA in healthy donors. TCRdb's copy holds only in-frame clones and misses some; the assay was immunoSEQ multiplex PCR. This sample's table reports approximately 50,000 clones. Sequencing was performed on PBMCs. Receptors were obtained from a woman aged 40-49 years in good health and CMV-seronegative. Each CDR3 is given with its conserved first and last residue. A D gene is named only where the DNA matches it firmly. The listing skips clone size in some rows; elsewhere it reads once, few, many or a size class.

v_gene	j_gene	abundance	d_gene	CDR3nt	CDR3aa
TRBV4-3	TRBJ2-7	-	TRBD2	TGCGCCAGCAGCCAAGATCGGGGACTAAGCTCCTACGAGCAGTACTTC	CASSQDRGLSSYEQYF
TRBV9	TRBJ1-3	-	-	TGTGCCAGCAAGGGAGCGGCTGGAAACACCATATATTTT	CASKGAAGNTIYF
TRBV7-3	TRBJ2-4	-	TRBD2	TGTGCCAGCAGCTTAACGGGCCTCGGGGGGGGAAACATTCAGTACTTC	CASSLTGLGGGNIQYF
TRBV7-2	TRBJ1-3	-	-	TGTGCCAGCAGCCCCCAGGGCTCTGGAAACACCATATATTTT	CASSPQGSGNTIYF
TRBV19	TRBJ2-1	-	TRBD2	TGTGCCAGTACGGGGAAGACTAGCCTCTCCTACAATGAGCAGTTCTTC	CASTGKTSLSYNEQFF
TRBV9	TRBJ1-1	-	TRBD1	TGTGCCAGCAGCCCCCGGGACAGGGGATATGCTTTCTTT	CASSPRDRGYAFF
TRBV19	TRBJ2-1	-	TRBD2	TGTGCCAGTAGCAGACTAGCGGGGGGGCAGTCCTACAATGAGCAGTTCTTC	CASSRLAGGQSYNEQFF
TRBV6-5	TRBJ2-1	-	-	TGTGCCAGCAGCCAATCGAGGGGAGGTGAGCAGTTCTTC	CASSQSRGGEQFF
TRBV6-5	TRBJ1-5	-	-	TGTGCCAGCAGTTACTCGCCCCAAGGGGGGCCCCAGCATTTT	CASSYSPQGGPQHF
TRBV9	TRBJ1-3	-	TRBD1	TGTGCCAGCAGCGCAAGGACAGGGCCCTACTCTGGAAACACCATATATTTT	CASSARTGPYSGNTIYF
TRBV6-5	TRBJ2-5	-	-	TGTGCCAGCAGTTACGTCGGAGACAGGCTCCAAGAGACCCAGTACTTC	CASSYVGDRLQETQYF
TRBV30	TRBJ1-2	-	-	TGTGCCTGGAGTGTTTCCGATGGCTACACCTTC	CAWSVSDGYTF
TRBV4-2	TRBJ2-5	-	TRBD2	TGTGCCAGCAGCCAAGGAGGAAGCGGGGAAGAGACCCAGTACTTC	CASSQGGSGEETQYF
TRBV7-9	TRBJ2-3	-	-	TGTGCCAGCAGCTTCCCGAATAGGACTTTCACAGATACGCAGTATTTT	CASSFPNRTFTDTQYF
TRBV14	TRBJ1-1	-	-	TGTGCCAGCAGACGAACAGGTTCGCCGGTTGAAGCTTTCTTT	CASRRTGSPVEAFF
TRBV6-1	TRBJ1-2	-	-	TGTGCCAGCAGTGAAGCTTTGGTCAGCTATGGCTACACCTTC	CASSEALVSYGYTF
TRBV7-8	TRBJ2-5	-	TRBD2	TGTGCCAGCAGCTTAGGGCAGCGGGGGGCCGGGGGGACCCAGTACTTC	CASSLGQRGAGGTQYF
TRBV5-1	TRBJ2-1	-	-	TGCGCCAGCAGCTTGGGACAAGCATACTACAATGAGCAGTTCTTC	CASSLGQAYYNEQFF
TRBV2	TRBJ1-2	-	-	TGTGCCAGCAGTGAAGACAGGGAAGGTCACTACACCTTC	CASSEDREGHYTF
TRBV29-1	TRBJ1-2	-	TRBD1	TGCAGCGTGACGAATACCAGGGGGGCCTATGGCTACACCTTC	CSVTNTRGAYGYTF
TRBV19	TRBJ1-1	large	-	TGTGCCAGTAGTATGGGACTCCGCGGCACTGAAGCTTTCTTT	CASSMGLRGTEAFF
TRBV11-2	TRBJ1-5	-	-	TGTGCCAGCAGTCGAGGGAATCAGCCCCAGCATTTT	CASSRGNQPQHF
TRBV5-1	TRBJ2-7	-	-	TGCGCCAGCAGCGTGTCGCAGGGGCGGGCGGCTTATTACTTC	CASSVSQGRAAYYF
TRBV2	TRBJ2-7	-	-	TGTGCCAGCAGGGGATTCGGGAAAGAGGCCTACGAGCAGTACTTC	CASRGFGKEAYEQYF
TRBV6-5	TRBJ1-1	-	-	TGTGCCAGCAGTCAGGGACAGAACACTGAAGCTTTCTTT	CASSQGQNTEAFF
TRBV15	TRBJ2-3	-	TRBD2	TGTGCCACCGGCCGCGGGGGTGGCACAGATAAGCAGTATTTT	CATGRGGGTDKQYF
TRBV19	TRBJ1-2	-	-	TGTGCCAGTAGTACTCTGGCGGTGATCTATGGCTACACCTTC	CASSTLAVIYGYTF
TRBV5-1	TRBJ2-3	-	TRBD1	TGCGCCAGCAGCGCCGGGACAGGGTCTGTCGATACGCAGTATTTT	CASSAGTGSVDTQYF
TRBV4-2	TRBJ2-5	-	TRBD1	TGTGCCAGCAGCCAAGGGGGACAGGCAGAGACCCAGTACTTC	CASSQGGQAETQYF
TRBV28	TRBJ2-1	-	TRBD2	TGTGCCAGCAGTTCCCTAGCGGGAAGGAATGAGCAGTTCTTC	CASSSLAGRNEQFF
TRBV28	TRBJ1-4	-	-	TGTGCCAGCAGTTTAGGAGGTGGGAATGAAAAACTGTTTTTT	CASSLGGGNEKLFF
TRBV4-3	TRBJ2-7	-	TRBD1	TGCGCCAGCAGCCACCTGACAGGGGGGGCATACGAGCAGTACTTC	CASSHLTGGAYEQYF
TRBV4-1	TRBJ2-5	-	TRBD2	TGCGCCAGCAGCCAACCTACTAGCGGGAGGGCCCGAGAGACCCAGTACTTC	CASSQPTSGRARETQYF
TRBV5-1	TRBJ1-2	-	-	TGCGCCAGCAGCTTGTTACAGGAAGACTATGGCTACACCTTC	CASSLLQEDYGYTF
TRBV5-1	TRBJ1-2	-	TRBD1	TGCGCCAGCAGCTTGACCCCGGGACAGTACTATGGCTACACCTTC	CASSLTPGQYYGYTF
TRBV27	TRBJ2-1	-	TRBD1	TGTGCCAGCAGGGCGAAGAGACAGGGGGTGAGGGAGCAGTTCTTC	CASRAKRQGVREQFF
TRBV21-1	TRBJ2-7	-	-	TGTGCCAGCAGCAAGACGGGGGGGAGGAAGTACGAGCAGTACTTC	CASSKTGGRKYEQYF
TRBV29-1	TRBJ2-1	-	TRBD2	TGCAGCGCGCTGACTAGCGGGAGGGACAATGAGCAGTTCTTC	CSALTSGRDNEQFF
TRBV5-1	TRBJ2-5	-	TRBD2	TGCGCCAGCAGCCCTGGGAAGCTAGCGGGAGGGGTGTTATCGGAGACCCAGTACTTC	CASSPGKLAGGVLSETQYF
TRBV28	TRBJ2-3	-	-	TGTGCCAGCAGTTCCCGACCGGAGCGGTGGAGGGCGCAGTATTTT	CASSSRPERWRAQYF
TRBV18	TRBJ1-4	-	-	TGTGCCAGCTCACCCGCAACTAATGAAAAACTGTTTTTT	CASSPATNEKLFF
TRBV11-2	TRBJ2-5	-	TRBD1	TGTGCCAGCAGCCGGGACAGGGGGCAAGAGACCCAGTACTTC	CASSRDRGQETQYF
TRBV7-8	TRBJ2-3	-	TRBD2	TGTGCCAGCAGCTTAGCCCTAGCGGGGGAGGGGGATACGCAGTATTTT	CASSLALAGEGDTQYF
TRBV13	TRBJ1-3	-	-	TGTGCCAGCGAGATTCGAGGGCGTGAGAGAAACACCATATATTTT	CASEIRGRERNTIYF
TRBV28	TRBJ1-1	-	TRBD1	TGTGCCAGCAGTTCGGGACAGGGGAACACTGAAGCTTTCTTT	CASSSGQGNTEAFF
TRBV27	TRBJ1-2	-	TRBD1	TGTGCCAGCAGACCGAGGGTAGGGGGCTTTTTGGAGGGCTACACCTTC	CASRPRVGGFLEGYTF
TRBV19	TRBJ2-5	-	TRBD1	TGTGCCAGTAGTGCCATGGGACAGCAAGAGACCCAGTACTTC	CASSAMGQQETQYF
TRBV6-5	TRBJ1-1	-	TRBD1	TGTGCCAGCAGCCGACAGGGGGGCACTGAAGCTTTCTTT	CASSRQGGTEAFF
TRBV11-1	TRBJ2-3	-	-	TGTGCCAGCAGCTTAGACAGTCCCACAGATACGCAGTATTTT	CASSLDSPTDTQYF
TRBV5-5	TRBJ1-6	-	TRBD1	TGTGCCAGCAGCTGGGCCCCAGGACAGGGAGGCGGGAATTCACCCCTCCACTTT	CASSWAPGQGGGNSPLHF
TRBV10-2	TRBJ2-5	-	-	TGCGCCAGCAGGGGGTTCGACTACGCTACGACCCAGTACTTC	CASRGFDYATTQYF
TRBV6-6	TRBJ2-6	-	-	TGTGCCAGCAGTTACACAAACTCTGGGGCCAACGTCCTGACTTTC	CASSYTNSGANVLTF
TRBV18	TRBJ1-2	-	TRBD1	TGTGCCAGCTCACTACAACAGGGGGCGCGGATCAACTATGGCTACACCTTC	CASSLQQGARINYGYTF